This T cell receptor (beta chain) stems from a study of blood T cell repertoires in COVID-19. About the research overall: COVID-19 samples from acute and convalescent phases originated in the United States, Italy and Spain.

Original methodology: Reference gene primer amplification in the assay estimated nucleated cell counts. TCRdb's table, derived via immunoSEQ multiplex PCR, lists solely in-frame clones and lacks some. That table is the source of V, J and clone size, and D and trimming were worked out from the DNA. The sample includes 70,000 to 90,000 clones, over 80% of them seen just once. Germline V gene lookup returns CDR1 MNHEY and CDR2 SMNVEV (reference sequence). V was shortened by 0 bases and J by 3 bases, with 9 bases between the two germline ends. This CDR3 is 15 amino acids long. Specimen: peripheral blood. The sequence was collected from a human donor in a cohort sampled during active COVID-19. This chain links TRBV27 with TRBJ1-3; the D is unclear. The CDR3 sequence is CASSLSWGDGNTIYF. In DNA form, the CDR3 reads TGTGCCAGCAGTTTATCATGGGGAGATGGAAACACCATATATTTT.